One sample yielded the 26 T cell receptor beta chains listed below, sequenced in a study of neurological immune-mediated disorders. TCRdb processed the 5' RACE reads anew with MiXCR; each CDR3 protein has one entry. The data show around 83,000 distinct CDR3 sequences, around 14% seen once. Sequencing input: PBMCs. The receptors were gathered from a woman aged 45-59 years in good health.

In this sample, this clonotype turned up many times. This chain joins TRBV6-5 and TRBJ2-1; perhaps TRBD1 as D (6 bases). Germline CDR1 reads MNHEY; CDR2 reads SVGAGI. V lost 6 bases, J lost 7 bases, and 13 bases lay in between. The CDR3 has 13 amino acids. The DNA of the CDR3 is TGTGCCAGCAGGCGGCAGGGGACGAATGAGCAGTTCTTC. This encodes CASRRQGTNEQFF.

V usage is TRBV6-5 and J usage is TRBJ2-2; TRBD1 matches at 11 bases. This CDR3 has 18 amino acids. CDR1 is MNHEY, CDR2 SVGAGI, per germline. The junction had 9 bases not matched to a gene; V was cut back by 6 bases and J by 0 bases. CDR3 bases: TGTGCCAGCAGCTTCGGACAGGGGGCGAGGGCGAACACCGGGGAGCTGTTTTTT. This gives the protein CASSFGQGARANTGELFF.

This chain connects TRBV7-7 to TRBJ2-2, with D possibly TRBD2 on 6 matching bases. V was clipped by 5 bases and J by 1 base, with 11 bases between them. Germline CDR1 reads SSHAT; CDR2 reads FNYEAQ (reference sequence). The CDR3 runs to 15 residues. Here the CDR3 reads CASSAGLLNTGELFF. CDR3 in DNA: TGTGCCAGCAGCGCGGGGTTACTGAACACCGGGGAGCTGTTTTTT.

This clonotype was counted ten times or more. The rearrangement uses TRBV5-5 and TRBJ2-7; 7 bases are a match to TRBD2. CDR3 length: 14 residues. The germline gives CDR1 SGHKS, CDR2 YYEKEE (reference sequence). Trimming took 4 bases from V and 4 from J; bases not matched to a gene: 8. The CDR3 DNA sequence: TGTGCCAGCAGCCTACGGGGAGGGGTATACGAGCAGTACTTC. Its translation: CASSLRGGVYEQYF.

This clonotype was seen repeatedly, ten times or more. The rearrangement joins TRBV12-3 or TRBV12-4 to TRBJ2-1, with D possibly matching TRBD1 (5 bases). CDR3 length: 16 residues. V lost 6 bases, J lost 6 bases, and 21 bases lay in between. In DNA, the CDR3 is TGTGCCAGCAGATACCTTGGGCAGGGTGTGGGCAATGAGCAGTTCTTC. Translating it yields CASRYLGQGVGNEQFF.

In its sample, this clonotype was seen once. The V gene is TRBV9, the J gene TRBJ1-1; 7 nucleotides line up with TRBD1. The junction had 12 bases not matched to a gene; V was cut back by 3 bases and J by 10 bases. The CDR3 runs 14 residues. Germline V CDR1 and CDR2: SGDLS, YYNGEE. Here the CDR3 DNA reads TGTGCCAGCAGCGCTCAGACAGGGCTCTTGGGAGCTTTCTTT. Its translation is CASSAQTGLLGAFF. The whole variable domain, filled in from reference TRBV9 and TRBJ1-1, reads DSGVTQTPKHLITATGQRVTLRCSPRSGDLSVYWYQQSLDQGLQFLIQYYNGEERAKGNILERFSAQQFPDLHSELNLSSLELGDSALYFCASSAQTGLLGAFFGQGTRLTVV.

This clonotype was found many times. The chain uses TRBV5-1 and TRBJ1-4; 7 bases fit TRBD1. J gave up 7 bases and V 4 bases, and 7 bases lay outside the gene matches. The CDR3 totals 14 residues. In germline, CDR1 is SGHRS, CDR2 YFSETQ. The CDR3 sequence is CASSPGTVSEKLFF. DNA for the CDR3: TGCGCCAGCAGCCCTGGGACAGTATCTGAAAAACTGTTTTTT.

This clonotype was seen many times. The rearrangement uses TRBV7-2 and TRBJ1-2, with TRBD1 as a possible D gene (6 bases). The germline gives CDR1 SGHTA, CDR2 FQGNSA. The V and J ends lost 1 base and 4 bases respectively, with 13 bases between them. The CDR3 is 15 residues long. The CDR3 loop is CASSLGHRDIYGYTF. CDR3 bases: TGTGCCAGCAGCTTAGGCCACAGGGACATCTATGGCTACACCTTC. Full variable domain (remainder filled in from reference TRBV7-2 and TRBJ1-2): GAGVSQSPSNKVTEKGKDVELRCDPISGHTALYWYRQSLGQGLEFLIYFQGNSAPDKSGLPSDRFSAERTGGSVSTLTIQRTQQEDSAVYLCASSLGHRDIYGYTFGSGTRLTVV.

This clonotype has a count of ten or more. This chain uses TRBV5-1 with TRBJ2-1; 10 bases are shared with TRBD2. This CDR3 spans 16 amino acids. Looked up from germline, CDR1 is SGHRS and CDR2 is YFSETQ. V shed 2 bases, J shed 2 bases, and the junction held 4 bases outside the gene matches. The CDR3 DNA reads as TGCGCCAGCAGCTTAGCAGCGGGGGGGCCCTACAATGAGCAGTTCTTC. Translation: CASSLAAGGPYNEQFF.

This clonotype has ten or more counts. This sequence joins TRBV6-1 and TRBJ2-7; D unresolved. V lost 6 bases and J 3 bases, leaving 9 bases between the germline ends. CDR1 MNHNS and CDR2 SASEGT come from the germline V gene. This CDR3 region has 12 residues. CDR3 coding DNA: TGTGCCAGCAGCCTTGCAGGCTACGAGCAGTACTTC. Its translation is CASSLAGYEQYF.

This clonotype has a count of ten or more. The chain employs TRBV24-1 and TRBJ2-3; D might be TRBD2 (6 bases). CDR1 KGHDR and CDR2 SFDVKD come from the germline V gene. V shed 7 bases and J shed 2 bases, with 18 bases lying between them. The CDR3 is 16 residues long. The CDR3 nucleotides read TGTGCCACCAGCGACCCTAGCGAAGGGGACACAGATACGCAGTATTTT. Its protein is CATSDPSEGDTDTQYF.

The CDR3 region is CASSTPGEGNQPQHF. In nucleotides, the CDR3 is TGTGCCAGCAGTACCCCCGGGGAAGGAAATCAGCCCCAGCATTTT. This chain connects TRBV28 to TRBJ1-5, with unresolved D. The V end lost 5 bases, the J end lost 4 bases, and 15 bases lay between the germline ends. Germline V gene data show CDR1 as MDHEN and CDR2 as SYDVKM. The length of the CDR3 is 15 residues.

This clonotype was picked up a small number of times. The chain links TRBV7-3 to TRBJ2-1; D is unresolved. This CDR3 is 13 amino acids long. The germline CDR1 and CDR2 sequences are SGHTA and FQGTGA. The V gene lost 2 bases and the J gene lost 10 bases, with 12 bases spanning the gap. The CDR3 DNA reads as TGTGCCAGCAGCTTATGGGTCATCTCCGAGCAGTTCTTC. Encoded protein: CASSLWVISEQFF.

This clonotype was observed many times. The rearrangement links TRBV15 to TRBJ2-1; 9 nucleotides align to TRBD2. The CDR3 runs 14 residues. Germline-derived CDR1 and CDR2 are LNHNV and YYDKDF (reference sequence). Trimming removed 2 bases from V and 7 bases from J; junction bases left unmatched: 3. The CDR3: CATSRQSGRNEQFF. The CDR3, as DNA: TGTGCCACCAGCAGACAAAGCGGGAGGAATGAGCAGTTCTTC.

This clonotype was detected ten times or more. V usage is TRBV9 and J usage is TRBJ2-7; D is perhaps TRBD1 (6 bases). CDR1 is SGDLS and CDR2 is YYNGEE in the germline V gene. V shed 2 bases and J shed 5 bases, with 11 bases lying between them. The CDR3 loop spans 13 amino acids. The CDR3 is CASSVSQGNEQYF. CDR3 nucleotide sequence: TGTGCCAGCAGCGTTTCACAGGGTAACGAGCAGTACTTC.

This clonotype was counted ten times or more. The genes are TRBV7-2 and TRBJ2-7, with D maybe TRBD2 (6 bases). The V end was cut by 0 bases, the J end by 2 bases, with 11 bases between. The CDR3 spans 15 residues. CDR1 is SGHTA and CDR2 is FQGNSA in the germline V gene. CDR3 coding DNA: TGTGCCAGCAGCTTAGCGAGACTAGGAGCCTACGAGCAGTACTTC. Translation gives CASSLARLGAYEQYF.

This clonotype showed up many times. The chain combines TRBV28 with TRBJ2-7; weak D call: TRBD2 (6 bases). CDR3 length: 16 amino acids. Trimming pared 6 bases from V and 1 base from J, leaving 19 bases between. The germline CDR1 and CDR2 sequences are MDHEN and SYDVKM. The CDR3 sequence: CASSRIGTGVSYEQYF. CDR3 coding DNA: TGTGCCAGCAGCCGAATCGGGACGGGAGTATCCTACGAGCAGTACTTC.

The J gene is TRBJ2-5, the V gene TRBV5-6; 7 bases map to TRBD2. This CDR3 has 14 residues. The ends lost 4 bases at V and 5 bases at J; junction bases unmatched: 8. Looked up from germline, CDR1 is SGHDT and CDR2 is YYEEEE. The CDR3 DNA is TGTGCCAGCAGCCCCGGACTAGTCTGGGAGACCCAGTACTTC. Encoded protein: CASSPGLVWETQYF.

This clonotype was observed at least ten times. This rearrangement joins TRBV3-1 to TRBJ1-1; tentative D call: TRBD1 (5 bases). This CDR3 spans 11 amino acids. Germline assignment: CDR1 LGHDT and CDR2 YNNKEL (reference sequence). V was clipped by 5 bases and J by 8 bases, with 9 bases between them. Here the CDR3 DNA reads TGTGCCAGCAGCGGGGCAGGAGAAGCTTTCTTT. Protein: CASSGAGEAFF.

The sample holds many counts of this clonotype. The gene calls are TRBV9 and TRBJ2-1; 9 nucleotides line up with TRBD1. The junction had 7 bases not matched to a gene; V was cut back by 3 bases and J by 9 bases. Germline V CDR1 and CDR2: SGDLS, YYNGEE. This CDR3 comprises 14 residues. Written as DNA, the CDR3 is TGTGCCAGCAGCGAAGGACAGGGGTGGGTTGAGCAGTTCTTC. As protein: CASSEGQGWVEQFF. Full variable domain (missing parts from reference TRBV9 and TRBJ2-1): DSGVTQTPKHLITATGQRVTLRCSPRSGDLSVYWYQQSLDQGLQFLIQYYNGEERAKGNILERFSAQQFPDLHSELNLSSLELGDSALYFCASSEGQGWVEQFFGPGTRLTVL.

In its sample, this clonotype was seen many times. The J gene is TRBJ2-3, the V gene TRBV12-3 or TRBV12-4; 11 positions match TRBD2. The V segment lost 4 bases and the J segment 0 bases; nucleotides outside the gene matches: 3. This CDR3 region has 16 residues. The CDR3, as DNA: TGTGCCAGCAGTTGGGGACTAGCGGCAAGCACAGATACGCAGTATTTT. Protein: CASSWGLAASTDTQYF.

This clonotype was seen repeatedly, ten times or more. This chain connects TRBV12-3 or TRBV12-4 to TRBJ2-5; D unclear. This CDR3 comprises 14 residues. Trimming shortened V by 3 bases and J by 3 bases, and 11 bases separated the two germline ends. The CDR3: CASSLMSAKETQYF. CDR3 DNA sequence: TGTGCCAGCAGTTTGATGAGCGCTAAAGAGACCCAGTACTTC.

This clonotype was recorded many times. The chain employs TRBV7-2 and TRBJ1-3; 8 positions agree with TRBD1. Per germline, CDR1 SGHTA and CDR2 FQGNSA. V shed 5 bases and J 4 bases; nucleotides not matched to a gene: 10. The length of the CDR3 is 16 residues. The CDR3: CASSRGTGVGGNTIYF. The CDR3 DNA is TGTGCCAGCAGCCGGGGGACAGGCGTTGGGGGAAACACCATATATTTT. Filled out from reference TRBV7-2 and TRBJ1-3, the complete variable domain reads GAGVSQSPSNKVTEKGKDVELRCDPISGHTALYWYRQSLGQGLEFLIYFQGNSAPDKSGLPSDRFSAERTGGSVSTLTIQRTQQEDSAVYLCASSRGTGVGGNTIYFGEGSWLTVV.

This clonotype was observed at least ten times. The V call is TRBV3-1, the J call TRBJ2-2; D gene uncertain. The CDR3 consists of 13 residues. Germline V gene lookup returns CDR1 LGHDT and CDR2 YNNKEL (reference sequence). The ends were cut back, 4 bases at V and 6 bases at J, with 9 bases in the middle. The chain's CDR3 is CASSPRIAGELFF. DNA of the CDR3: TGTGCCAGCAGCCCCCGTATAGCCGGGGAGCTGTTTTTT.

This clonotype was seen at least ten times. The rearrangement uses TRBV5-1 and TRBJ2-1, with 7 bases aligning to TRBD1. Germline-derived CDR1 and CDR2 are SGHRS and YFSETQ. This CDR3 spans 16 amino acids. The V segment lost 0 bases and the J segment 0 bases; nucleotides outside the gene matches: 3. CDR3 protein: CASSLAGQPSYNEQFF. The CDR3 nucleotides are TGCGCCAGCAGCTTGGCGGGACAGCCCTCCTACAATGAGCAGTTCTTC.

This clonotype was observed many times. The J gene is TRBJ2-2, the V gene TRBV5-1, with a possible D match to TRBD1 (7 bases). This CDR3 comprises 14 residues. The germline gives CDR1 SGHRS, CDR2 YFSETQ. V dropped 4 bases and J dropped 5 bases, with 12 bases sitting between them. CDR3 sequence reads: CASSAGQRTGELFF. CDR3 bases: TGCGCCAGCAGCGCGGGACAGCGGACCGGGGAGCTGTTTTTT.